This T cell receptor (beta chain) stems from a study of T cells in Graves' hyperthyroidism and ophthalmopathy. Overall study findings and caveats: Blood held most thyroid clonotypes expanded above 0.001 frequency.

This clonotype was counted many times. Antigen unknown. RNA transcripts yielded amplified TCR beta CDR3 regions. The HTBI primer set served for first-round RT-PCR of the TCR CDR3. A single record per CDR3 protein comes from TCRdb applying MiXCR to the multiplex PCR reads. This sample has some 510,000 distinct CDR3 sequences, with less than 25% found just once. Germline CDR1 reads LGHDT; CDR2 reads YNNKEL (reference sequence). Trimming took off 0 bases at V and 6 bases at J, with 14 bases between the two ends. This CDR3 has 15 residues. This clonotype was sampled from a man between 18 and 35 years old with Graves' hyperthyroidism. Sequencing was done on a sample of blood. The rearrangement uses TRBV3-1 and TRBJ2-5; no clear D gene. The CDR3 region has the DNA TGTGCCAGCAGCCAAGAGGGCCCCGCGACGAAGACCCAGTACTTC. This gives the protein CASSQEGPATKTQYF.